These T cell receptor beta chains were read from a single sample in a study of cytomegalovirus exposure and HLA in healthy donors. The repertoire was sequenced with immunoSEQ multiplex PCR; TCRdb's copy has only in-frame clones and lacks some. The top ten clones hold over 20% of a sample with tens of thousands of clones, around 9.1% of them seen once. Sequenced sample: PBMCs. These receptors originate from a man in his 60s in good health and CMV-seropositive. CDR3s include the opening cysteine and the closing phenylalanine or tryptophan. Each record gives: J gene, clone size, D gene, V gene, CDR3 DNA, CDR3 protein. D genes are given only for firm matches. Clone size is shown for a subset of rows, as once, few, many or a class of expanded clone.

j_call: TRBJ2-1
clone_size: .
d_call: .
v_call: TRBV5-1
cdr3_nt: TGCGCCAGCAGCGGTAGCGGAGTCTCCTACAATGAGCAGTTCTTC
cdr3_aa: CASSGSGVSYNEQFF

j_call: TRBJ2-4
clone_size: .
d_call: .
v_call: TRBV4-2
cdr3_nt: TGTGCCAGCAGCCAAGAGACAGGAGCCTCCCCTTCCAAAAACATTCAGTACTTC
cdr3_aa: CASSQETGASPSKNIQYF

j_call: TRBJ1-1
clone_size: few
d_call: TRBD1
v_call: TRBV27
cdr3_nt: TGTGCCAGCAGCCCCGGGGCAGGGGGTTCCATGAACACTGAAGCTTTCTTT
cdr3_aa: CASSPGAGGSMNTEAFF

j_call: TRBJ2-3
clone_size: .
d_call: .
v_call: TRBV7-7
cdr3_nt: TGTGCTAGCAGCTTAGGTAGCGGCCACACAGATACGCAGTATTTT
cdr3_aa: CASSLGSGHTDTQYF

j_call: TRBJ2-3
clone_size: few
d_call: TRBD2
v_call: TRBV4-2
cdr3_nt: TGTGCCAGCAGCCCGACGGGACTAGCGGGATCTAGCACAGATACGCAGTATTTT
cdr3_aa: CASSPTGLAGSSTDTQYF

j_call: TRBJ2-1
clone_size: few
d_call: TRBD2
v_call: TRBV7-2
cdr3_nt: TGTGCCAGCAGCCCACGGACTAGCGGGACCAATGAGCAGTTCTTC
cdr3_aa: CASSPRTSGTNEQFF

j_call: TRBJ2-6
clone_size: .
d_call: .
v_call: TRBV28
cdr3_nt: TGTGCCAGCCTCGCGGGGGCCGGGGCCAACGTCCTGACTTTC
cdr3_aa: CASLAGAGANVLTF

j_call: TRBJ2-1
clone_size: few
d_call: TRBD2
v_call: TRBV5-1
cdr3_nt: TGCGCCAGCAGCTTGGTTCTAGCGGGAGGGAACAATGAGCAGTTCTTC
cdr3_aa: CASSLVLAGGNNEQFF

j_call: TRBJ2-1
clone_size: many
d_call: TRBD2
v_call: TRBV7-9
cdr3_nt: TGTGCCAGCAGCGTTCCGGGACTAGCTCATAATGAGCAGTTCTTC
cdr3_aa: CASSVPGLAHNEQFF

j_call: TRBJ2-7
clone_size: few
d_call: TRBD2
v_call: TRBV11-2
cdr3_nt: TGTGCCAGCAGCTTAGCGGGGGGGTTAGGGGCCGAGCAGTACTTC
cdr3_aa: CASSLAGGLGAEQYF

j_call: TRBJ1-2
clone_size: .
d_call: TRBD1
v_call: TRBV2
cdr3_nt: TGTGCCAGCAGTGCAGGGGACAGATCCTCCTATGGCTACACCTTC
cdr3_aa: CASSAGDRSSYGYTF

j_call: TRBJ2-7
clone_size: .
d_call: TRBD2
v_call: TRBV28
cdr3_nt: TGTGCCAGCAGTTTGGGGGGAGGGGACGAGCAGTACTTC
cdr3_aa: CASSLGGGDEQYF

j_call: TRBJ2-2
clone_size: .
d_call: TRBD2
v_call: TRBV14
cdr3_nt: TGTGCCAGCAGCCAAGATGATTCCGGGACTAGCGACGGGGAGCTGTTTTTT
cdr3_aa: CASSQDDSGTSDGELFF

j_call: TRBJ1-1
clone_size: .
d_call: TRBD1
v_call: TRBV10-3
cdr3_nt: TGTGCCATCATAGGACAGGGGGGGGGTGAAGCTTTCTTT
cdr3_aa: CAIIGQGGGEAFF

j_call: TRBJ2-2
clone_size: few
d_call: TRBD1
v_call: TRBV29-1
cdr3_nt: TGCAGCGTTGCGGGACAGGGAGGTACCGGGGAGCTGTTTTTT
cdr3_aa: CSVAGQGGTGELFF

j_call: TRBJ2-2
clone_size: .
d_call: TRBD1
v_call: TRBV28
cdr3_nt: TGTGCCAGCAGCAAAAACCCGGGACAGTGGAACACCGGGGAGCTGTTTTTT
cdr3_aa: CASSKNPGQWNTGELFF

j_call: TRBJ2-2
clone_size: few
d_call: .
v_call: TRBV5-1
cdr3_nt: TGCGCCAGCAGCTTGGAACGGGGAGGCCGGGAGCTGTTTTTT
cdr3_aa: CASSLERGGRELFF

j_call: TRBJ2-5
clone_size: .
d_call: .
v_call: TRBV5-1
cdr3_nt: TGCGCCAGCAGCTTGGACCCAGGTGGGGGGGAGACCCAGTACTTC
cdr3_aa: CASSLDPGGGETQYF

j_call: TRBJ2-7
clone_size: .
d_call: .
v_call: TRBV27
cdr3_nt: TGTGCCAGCAGCATGACGACAGGCTCCCAGTACGAGCAGTACTTC
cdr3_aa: CASSMTTGSQYEQYF

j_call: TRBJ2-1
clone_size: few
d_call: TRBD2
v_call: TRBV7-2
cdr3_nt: TGTGCCAGCAGCTATAGCGGGAGGGGGCGCGGCAATGAGCAGTTCTTC
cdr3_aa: CASSYSGRGRGNEQFF

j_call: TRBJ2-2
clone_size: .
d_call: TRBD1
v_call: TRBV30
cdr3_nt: TGTGCCTGGAGTGTACAGGGGGCTACCGGGGAGCTGTTTTTT
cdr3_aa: CAWSVQGATGELFF

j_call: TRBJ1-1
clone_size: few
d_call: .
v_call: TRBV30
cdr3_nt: TGTGCCTGGTGTCCGGGACACCCTAGGGACACTGAAGCTTTCTTT
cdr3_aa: CAWCPGHPRDTEAFF

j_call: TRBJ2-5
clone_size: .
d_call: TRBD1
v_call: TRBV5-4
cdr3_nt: TGTGCCAGCGGATGGACAGGGCGCCTCCAAGAGACCCAGTACTTC
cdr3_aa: CASGWTGRLQETQYF

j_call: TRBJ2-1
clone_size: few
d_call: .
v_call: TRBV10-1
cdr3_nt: TGCGCCAGCAGTATTAGCGGTCTCAACAATGAGCAGTTCTTC
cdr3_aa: CASSISGLNNEQFF

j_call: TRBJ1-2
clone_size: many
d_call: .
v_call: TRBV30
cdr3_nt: TGTGCCTGGAGTGGGGGGCTTTATGGCTACACCTTC
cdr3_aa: CAWSGGLYGYTF

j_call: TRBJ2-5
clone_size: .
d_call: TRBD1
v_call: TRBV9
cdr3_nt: TGTGCCAGCAGCGTAGGGACAGGGGTAGAGACCCAGTACTTC
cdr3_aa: CASSVGTGVETQYF